These 15 T cell receptor beta chains share one sample of origin, sequenced in a study of OX40 agonist ivuxolimab in advanced cancers. The table came from immunoSEQ multiplex PCR; TCRdb's copy has only in-frame clones and leaves some out. The sample shows roughly 70,000 clones, roughly nine tenths of them seen only once. This specimen consisted of CD4+ or CD8+ T cells sorted from blood, obtained in a trial of the OX40 agonist ivuxolimab. All receptors derive from an adult with an advanced solid tumor such as melanoma, head and neck, liver or kidney cancer.

This clone was counted a few times. The chain joins TRBV19 to TRBJ2-6, with D possibly being TRBD1 (6 bases). V gave up 4 bases and J gave up 4 bases, with 14 bases separating them. The CDR3 has 16 amino acids. Germline assignment: CDR1 LNHDA and CDR2 SQIVND (reference sequence). CDR3 sequence: CASSRYWTAGANVLTF. As DNA, the CDR3 is TGTGCCAGTAGTAGATACTGGACAGCCGGGGCCAACGTCCTGACTTTC.

The chain has TRBV6-6 and TRBJ1-5, with D perhaps matching TRBD1 (5 bases). The CDR3 covers 14 residues. Deletions cut 7 bases from V and 6 bases from J, with 16 bases between. CDR1 is MNHNY, CDR2 SVGAGI, per germline (reference sequence). The CDR3 sequence: CASTRIGVAQPQHF. DNA for the CDR3: TGTGCCAGCACTAGGATAGGGGTCGCTCAGCCCCAGCATTTT.

This sequence joins TRBV5-1 and TRBJ2-7; a weak D match, TRBD1 (6 bases). The V gene's germline CDR1 is SGHRS and CDR2 YFSETQ. V gave up 0 bases and J gave up 6 bases, with 13 bases separating them. This CDR3 spans 14 amino acids. CDR3 amino acids: CASSLASTGSEQYF. The CDR3 DNA is TGCGCCAGCAGCTTGGCCTCCACAGGGTCCGAGCAGTACTTC.

The rearrangement links TRBV19 to TRBJ2-7; D is unclear. Per germline, CDR1 LNHDA and CDR2 SQIVND (reference sequence). V dropped 3 bases and J dropped 5 bases, with 11 bases sitting between them. CDR3 length: 13 residues. CDR3 DNA sequence: TGTGCCAGTAGTATCGGCAGAGGCAACGAGCAGTACTTC. This codes for CASSIGRGNEQYF.

The chain has TRBV5-1 and TRBJ2-3; no clear D gene. The CDR3 has 12 residues. Per germline, CDR1 SGHRS and CDR2 YFSETQ. V was trimmed by 4 bases and J by 10 bases, leaving 13 bases between them. The CDR3, as DNA: TGCGCCAGCAGCCCACGAAACGGGCCGCAGTATTTT. The encoded protein is CASSPRNGPQYF. Based on the CDR3 plus reference TRBV5-1 and TRBJ2-3, the full variable domain is KAGVTQTPRYLIKTRGQQVTLSCSPISGHRSVSWYQQTPGQGLQFLFEYFSETQRNKGNFPGRFSGRQFSNSRSEMNVSTLELGDSALYLCASSPRNGPQYFGPGTRLTVL.

V is TRBV27 and J is TRBJ1-2; 10 bases match TRBD1. Trimming took 3 bases from V and 8 from J; bases not matched to a gene: 9. The CDR3 extends over 15 amino acids. Germline values: CDR1 MNHEY, CDR2 SMNVEV (reference sequence). CDR3 residues: CASSLGTGEIGGYTF. Here the CDR3 DNA reads TGTGCCAGCAGTTTGGGGACAGGGGAAATCGGGGGCTACACCTTC.

V and J are TRBV21-1 and TRBJ2-5; the D call TRBD2 from the table was never checked on the DNA. TRBV21-1 is termed a pseudogene. CDR3 length equals 19 residues. This CDR3 reads CASSKGGGGPLEAQETQYF. CDR3 nucleotides: TGTGCCAGCAGCAAAGGAGGCGGGGGGCCCCTTGAAGCCCAAGAGACCCAGTACTTC.

As for this clone: One end of the junction fails to match germline, which may point to a read error. The chain combines TRBV6-5 with TRBJ1-2; 7 bases fit TRBD1. CDR1 is MNHEY, CDR2 SVGAGI, per germline. This CDR3 is built from 14 residues. The CDR3 region has the DNA TGTGCCAGCAGATTGCCGGGACAGAGATATGGCCACACCTTC. Protein sequence: CASRLPGQRYGHTF.

This chain links TRBV9 with TRBJ2-7; TRBD2 matches 9 bases. CDR3 length equals 19 residues. The V gene end was trimmed by 0 bases and the J gene end by 1 base; junction bases not matched to a gene: 14. CDR1 and CDR2 (germline): SGDLS, YYNGEE. CDR3 amino acids: CASSVGTSGYSPGSYEQYF. CDR3 bases: TGTGCCAGCAGCGTAGGTACTAGCGGGTATTCACCGGGGTCCTACGAGCAGTACTTC.

This clone was seen only a few times. The chain couples TRBV6-6 to TRBJ2-1; D unresolved. Looked up from germline, CDR1 is MNHNY and CDR2 is SVGAGI (reference sequence). CDR3 length equals 16 residues. With 6 bases removed from V and 2 bases from J, the gap between germline ends came to 17 bases. The CDR3 reads CASSPPRYRTYNEQFF. The CDR3 DNA reads TGTGCCAGCAGCCCCCCCCGGTATCGGACCTACAATGAGCAGTTCTTC.

This clone was seen a few times. This chain joins TRBV27 and TRBJ1-1; the match to TRBD1 covers 8 bases. The CDR3 covers 14 residues. Germline CDR1 reads MNHEY; CDR2 reads SMNVEV (reference sequence). The V segment lost 6 bases and the J segment 3 bases; nucleotides outside the gene matches: 6. CDR3 sequence (DNA): TGTGCCAGCAGCCCCGGACAGGGTTACACTGAAGCTTTCTTT. Translating it yields CASSPGQGYTEAFF.

Only one count was recorded for this clone. V is TRBV6-5 and J is TRBJ1-3; tentatively, D is TRBD1 (5 bases). The CDR3 contains 13 residues. Between the trimmed V and J ends, which lost 5 bases and 6 bases, there was a span of 11 bases. The germline gives CDR1 MNHEY, CDR2 SVGAGI. The CDR3 DNA reads TGTGCCAGCAGTCAGGGTTCGCAAAACACCATATATTTT. Translated: CASSQGSQNTIYF.

The V gene is TRBV5-1, the J gene TRBJ1-2, with D maybe TRBD1 (6 bases). With 4 bases removed from V and 4 bases from J, the gap between germline ends came to 14 bases. CDR1 and CDR2 from the germline V gene are SGHRS and YFSETQ. This CDR3 comprises 14 residues. DNA of the CDR3: TGCGCCAGCAGCGATACAGGGTCGGCCTATGGCTACACCTTC. Translation gives CASSDTGSAYGYTF.

The chain links TRBV5-1 to TRBJ1-4; D is uncertain. The germline V and J ends were trimmed by 7 bases and 5 bases, with 15 bases remaining between them. The CDR3 is 14 residues long. The germline V gene encodes CDR1 SGHRS and CDR2 YFSETQ. CDR3 region: CASSPGARNEKLFF. CDR3 sequence (DNA): TGCGCCAGCTCCCCCGGAGCAAGAAATGAAAAACTGTTTTTT.

CDR3 sequence: CASSLDQNTEAFF. The CDR3 nucleotides read TGTGCCAGCAGCTTAGATCAGAACACTGAAGCTTTCTTT. The V and J genes are TRBV11-3 and TRBJ1-1, with unresolved D. Trimming shortened V by 0 bases and J by 1 base, and 3 bases separated the two germline ends. This CDR3 is 13 amino acids long. Germline loops: CDR1 SGHNT, CDR2 YENEEA.